This T cell receptor (beta chain) was captured in a study of shared clonotypes between healthy human individuals. The CDR3 extends over 15 amino acids. The germline V gene encodes CDR1 SGHRS and CDR2 YFSETQ. Trimming pared 1 base from V and 0 bases from J, leaving 8 bases between. Sequencing was performed with immunoSEQ multiplex PCR; in TCRdb, only in-frame clones are kept and a portion is missing. The sample has roughly 680,000 clones, 72% seen once; the top ten hold over 1.5%. The source of this sequence is a woman aged 25 to 39 in good health. Source material: memory CD4+ T cells sorted from blood. Subset defined: CD45RA-negative fraction. The chain joins TRBV5-1 to TRBJ1-3; D not certain. CDR3 nucleotide sequence: TGCGCCAGCAGCTTGACGCCATCCTCTGGAAACACCATATATTTT. Encoded protein: CASSLTPSSGNTIYF. Supplemented by reference TRBV5-1 and TRBJ1-3, the full variable domain reads KAGVTQTPRYLIKTRGQQVTLSCSPISGHRSVSWYQQTPGQGLQFLFEYFSETQRNKGNFPGRFSGRQFSNSRSEMNVSTLELGDSALYLCASSLTPSSGNTIYFGEGSWLTVV.